This TCR beta chain was observed in a study of blood T cells in healthy people across ages. Whole-study findings and limits: Possibly confounding the expanded clonotype changes was the fact that donor CMV status was unknown.

A remark on this clonotype: Its specificity is not known.

A sample-barcoded 5' primer and a J-beta primer mix were used in a second PCR of roughly 6 to 11 cycles. MiXCR, applied by TCRdb to the 5' RACE reads, yields one record per CDR3 protein. Of roughly 700,000 distinct CDR3 sequences listed, just under 25% are singletons. The CDR3 is 21 residues long. V lost 0 bases and J lost 1; bases outside the gene matches: 12. Looked up from germline, CDR1 is LGHDT and CDR2 is YNNKEL (reference sequence). This sample was also put to use in a study of T cells of mothers and their children.

The sequence was collected from a boy younger than 18 in good health. The chain combines TRBV3-1 with TRBJ2-4; TRBD2 matches 13 bases. Sequences were obtained from blood. CDR3 bases: TGTGCCAGCAGCCAAGAGCCTGCGGGACTAGCGGGAAGGGGGGCCAAAAACATTCAGTACTTC. This gives the protein CASSQEPAGLAGRGAKNIQYF.